Listed here is a single TCR beta chain. This entry comes from a study of cytomegalovirus exposure and HLA in healthy donors. It was with 60 Vbeta and 13 Jbeta primers that the PCR ran. Assay used: immunoSEQ multiplex PCR; TCRdb lists only in-frame clones, some missing. The sample includes roughly 180,000 clones, about 85% of them seen just once. Germline CDR1 reads SGHDT; CDR2 reads YYEEEE. This CDR3 comprises 19 residues. V shed 4 bases and J 3 bases; nucleotides not matched to a gene: 11. The TCR comes from a girl aged 10-17 years in good health and CMV-seropositive. This sequence joins TRBV5-6 and TRBJ2-2; 14 positions agree with TRBD2. Sequencing was performed on PBMCs. This CDR3 reads CASSRLAGGPILDTGELFF. CDR3 DNA sequence: TGTGCCAGCAGCAGACTAGCGGGAGGGCCGATTTTGGACACCGGGGAGCTGTTTTTT.